The rows below give T cell receptor beta chains drawn from one sample of a study of blood T cells in healthy people across ages. TCRdb reprocessed the 5' RACE reads via MiXCR and lists one record per CDR3 protein. Of about 2 million distinct CDR3 sequences in the sample, around 50% were seen once. The sequenced sample was blood. The receptors derive from a middle-aged woman in good health. Both conserved end residues are part of each CDR3. A D gene is named only where the DNA matches it firmly. Some rows have no size entry. The others give once, few or many, or a class for an expanded clone.

few TRBJ2-7 TRBV5-6 NA TGTGCCAGCAGCAGGGCCCACGAGCAGTACTTC CASSRAHEQYF
NA TRBJ2-5 TRBV6-2/TRBV6-3 NA TGTGCCAGCAGTTACTCTACAGGGTTTGGGACCCAGTACTTC CASSYSTGFGTQYF
NA TRBJ1-2 TRBV2 TRBD1 TGTGCCAGCAGGGGACAGGGGAAAGTCTATGGCTACACCTTC CASRGQGKVYGYTF
few TRBJ2-1 TRBV14 TRBD2 TGTGCCAGCAGCCAAGATCCAGCTAGCGGGTCTACCATCCGACCCTACAATGAGCAGTTCTTC CASSQDPASGSTIRPYNEQFF
NA TRBJ2-3 TRBV7-2 NA TGTGCCAGCAGCTTCAGGCTACACACAGAGACGCAGTATTTT CASSFRLHTETQYF
few TRBJ2-5 TRBV7-2 TRBD1 TGTGCCAGCACCTCCGGGACAGCCCAAGAGACCCAGTACTTC CASTSGTAQETQYF
NA TRBJ2-7 TRBV3-1 NA TGTGCCAGCAATATGCCGCCCGAGCAGTACTTC CASNMPPEQYF
few TRBJ2-5 TRBV20-1 TRBD2 TGCAGTGCTTCCCGGCGGGGGGGATTCCAAGAGACCCAGTACTTC CSASRRGGFQETQYF
NA TRBJ2-4 TRBV7-2 NA TGTGCCAGCAGCTTAGTTCCCGGGCTAGCGGCCAAAAACATTCAGTACTTC CASSLVPGLAAKNIQYF
NA TRBJ2-3 TRBV10-3 TRBD1 TGTGCCATCAGTGAGGGGGACAGGGCTGACGATACGCAGTATTTT CAISEGDRADDTQYF